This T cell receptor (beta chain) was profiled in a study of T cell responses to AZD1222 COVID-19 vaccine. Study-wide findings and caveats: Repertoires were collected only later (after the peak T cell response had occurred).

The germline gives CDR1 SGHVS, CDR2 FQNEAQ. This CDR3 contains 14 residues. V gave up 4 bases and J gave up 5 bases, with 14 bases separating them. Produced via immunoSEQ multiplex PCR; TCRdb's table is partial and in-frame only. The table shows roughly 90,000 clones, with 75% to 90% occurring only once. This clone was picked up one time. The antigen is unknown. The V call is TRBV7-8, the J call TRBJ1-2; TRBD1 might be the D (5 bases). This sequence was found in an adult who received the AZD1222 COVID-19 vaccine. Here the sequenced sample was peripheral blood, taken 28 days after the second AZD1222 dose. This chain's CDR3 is CASSSGTLGYGYTF. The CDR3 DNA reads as TGTGCCAGCAGCTCCGGGACCCTGGGGTATGGCTACACCTTC.